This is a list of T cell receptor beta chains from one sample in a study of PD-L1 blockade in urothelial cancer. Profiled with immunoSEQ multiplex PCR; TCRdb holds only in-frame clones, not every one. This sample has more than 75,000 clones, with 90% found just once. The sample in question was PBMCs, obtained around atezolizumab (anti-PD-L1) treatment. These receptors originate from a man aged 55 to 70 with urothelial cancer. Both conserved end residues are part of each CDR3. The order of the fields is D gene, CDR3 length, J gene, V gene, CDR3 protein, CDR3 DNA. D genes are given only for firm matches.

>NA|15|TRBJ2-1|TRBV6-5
CASSVIRPGEDEQFF
TGTGCCAGCAGCGTTATTCGTCCAGGGGAAGATGAGCAGTTCTTC
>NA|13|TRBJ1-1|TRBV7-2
CASSSGVPTEAFF
TGTGCCAGCAGCTCGGGGGTTCCCACTGAAGCTTTCTTT
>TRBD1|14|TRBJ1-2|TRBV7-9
CASSLAQGAYGYTF
TGTGCCAGCAGCTTAGCACAGGGGGCTTATGGCTACACCTTC
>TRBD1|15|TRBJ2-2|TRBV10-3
CAISDWTGNTGELFF
TGTGCCATCAGTGATTGGACAGGGAACACCGGGGAGCTGTTTTTT
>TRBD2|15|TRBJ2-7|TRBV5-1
CASSFGLAGEYEQYF
TGCGCCAGCAGCTTCGGACTAGCGGGAGAGTACGAGCAGTACTTC
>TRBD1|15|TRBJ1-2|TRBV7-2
CASSLTMGQDYGYTF
TGTGCCAGCAGCCTTACTATGGGACAGGACTATGGCTACACCTTC
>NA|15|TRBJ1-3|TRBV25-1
CASSDTGPSGNTIYF
TGTGCCAGCAGTGATACAGGCCCCTCTGGAAACACCATATATTTT
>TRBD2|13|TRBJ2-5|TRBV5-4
CASSFRSGGTQYF
TGTGCCAGCAGCTTTCGTTCGGGAGGGACCCAGTACTTC
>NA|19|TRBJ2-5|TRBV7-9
CASSLFPTGTSEGKETQYF
TGTGCCAGCAGCTTATTCCCCACCGGGACCTCGGAGGGAAAAGAGACCCAGTACTTC
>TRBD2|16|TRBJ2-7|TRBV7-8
CASSLAMTGGSYEQYF
TGTGCCAGCAGCTTAGCGATGACGGGGGGCTCCTACGAGCAGTACTTC
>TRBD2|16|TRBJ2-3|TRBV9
CASSSLTSGDTDTQYF
TGTGCCAGCAGCTCCCTGACTAGCGGGGACACAGATACGCAGTATTTT